This T cell receptor beta chain was identified during a study of response to subunit inactivated influenza vaccine. Study results and limitations: Authors suggested each seasonal flu vaccination may recruit only limited numbers of new T cells.

With regard to this clonotype: Its antigen is as yet unknown.

Via MiXCR, TCRdb re-called the RT-PCR reads, giving one row per CDR3 protein. Of about 780,000 distinct CDR3 sequences in the sample, around 20% are singletons; the top ten hold approximately 11%. The CDR3 is 18 residues long. The ends lost 1 base at V and 7 bases at J; junction bases unmatched: 16. CDR1 is SGHVS and CDR2 is FNYEAQ in the germline V gene. The rearrangement uses TRBV7-6 and TRBJ2-1; TRBD2 aligns across 7 bases. The sequencing here drew on PBMCs from blood, taken roughly 5 days after vaccination. This receptor was identified in a man aged 45 to 65 who received an inactivated influenza vaccine. The CDR3 reads CASSLVVLTSLGFNEQFF. DNA for the CDR3: TGTGCCAGCAGCTTAGTCGTTCTGACTAGCTTGGGGTTTAATGAGCAGTTCTTC.